This TCR beta chain emerged from a study of CD8 T cells in Susac syndrome. Reverse transcription of 0.5 to 1 ug RNA was carried out with random hexamers. MiXCR was run by TCRdb on the immunoSEQ multiplex PCR reads, yielding one entry per CDR3 protein. The table lists around 140,000 distinct CDR3 sequences, 94% of them singletons. The CDR3 sequence is 14 residues long. V lost 4 bases to trimming and J lost 2 bases, with 11 bases between them. In germline, CDR1 is LGHDT, CDR2 YNNKEL (reference sequence). The TCR was taken from a human donor in good health. This chain links TRBV3-1 with TRBJ1-2; D call uncertain. The sample consisted of CD4+ T cells from PBMCs. The CDR3 DNA sequence: TGTGCCAGCAGCCCGCGGGATTCCAACTATGGCTACACCTTC. Its protein product is CASSPRDSNYGYTF.